Below are 7 T cell receptor beta chains sequenced from a single sample in a study of T cell therapy after organ transplantation. Measured with immunoSEQ multiplex PCR; TCRdb has only the in-frame clones, and not every one. The sample carries nearly 20,000 clones, about four fifths recorded once. Time point indicated: 4-8 weeks after completion of therapy. These receptors have no identified antigens. Sample: CD8+ T cells from blood, taken after autologous CMV-specific T cell therapy. These receptors were obtained from a human patient who had received a solid organ transplant and had CMV disease. A subset of T cells may come from the graft donor.

The chain has TRBV6-5 and TRBJ1-1; no definite D call. The CDR3 spans 13 residues. Trimming took off 6 bases at V and 1 base at J, with 9 bases between the two ends. Germline CDR1 MNHEY, CDR2 SVGAGI. CDR3 region: CASSFTANTEAFF. The CDR3 nucleotides are TGTGCCAGCAGCTTTACGGCGAACACTGAAGCTTTCTTT.

This clone was detected a few times. The chain employs TRBV19 and TRBJ1-2; 7 nucleotides match TRBD1. The germline V gene encodes CDR1 LNHDA and CDR2 SQIVND (reference sequence). The junction had 11 bases not matched to a gene; V was cut back by 8 bases and J by 8 bases. This CDR3 has 13 residues. The CDR3 sequence is CASSTGKVLGYTF. For the CDR3, the DNA is TGTGCCAGTTCGACAGGGAAAGTACTCGGCTACACCTTC.

The gene calls are TRBV19 and TRBJ2-2; D is possibly TRBD2 (5 bases). The germline V gene encodes CDR1 LNHDA and CDR2 SQIVND (reference sequence). The CDR3 consists of 12 residues. V lost 3 bases and J 9 bases, leaving 8 bases between the germline ends. CDR3 region: CASSIRGRELFF. CDR3 coding DNA: TGTGCCAGTAGTATTCGGGGAAGGGAGCTGTTTTTT.

The rearrangement links TRBV19 to TRBJ1-1; 8 nucleotides agree with TRBD1. CDR1 is LNHDA, CDR2 SQIVND, per germline (reference sequence). The CDR3 consists of 15 residues. V shed 2 bases, J shed 10 bases, and the junction held 12 bases outside the gene matches. In DNA, the CDR3 is TGTGCCAGTAGTATATCCAGGGGGCATGGGAACGGAGCTTTCTTT. Amino acids: CASSISRGHGNGAFF.

The chain uses TRBV4-1 and TRBJ2-7; a weak D match, TRBD2 (5 bases). Trimming cost V 1 base and J 5 bases, with 15 bases left between them. This CDR3 is built from 15 residues. Germline V gene data show CDR1 as MGHRA and CDR2 as YSYEKL. CDR3 sequence reads: CASSQGTEGIDEQYF. The CDR3 DNA sequence: TGCGCCAGCAGCCAAGGCACTGAGGGAATCGACGAGCAGTACTTC.

The chain carries TRBV9 and TRBJ2-7, with D perhaps TRBD1 or TRBD2 (5 bases each). The CDR3 runs 15 residues. V was trimmed by 2 bases and J by 4 bases, leaving 16 bases between them. The germline CDR1 and CDR2 sequences are SGDLS and YYNGEE. The DNA for the CDR3 is TGTGCCAGCAGCGTGACAGCGGTTGAAGGTTACGAGCAGTACTTC. It translates to CASSVTAVEGYEQYF.

J is TRBJ1-3 and V is TRBV9; D is undetermined. Deletions cut 3 bases from V and 0 bases from J, with 10 bases between. Germline V gene lookup returns CDR1 SGDLS and CDR2 YYNGEE. The CDR3 runs to 15 residues. CDR3 in amino acids: CASSGTSLSGNTIYF. In DNA form, the CDR3 reads TGTGCCAGCAGCGGGACCTCCCTCTCTGGAAACACCATATATTTT.